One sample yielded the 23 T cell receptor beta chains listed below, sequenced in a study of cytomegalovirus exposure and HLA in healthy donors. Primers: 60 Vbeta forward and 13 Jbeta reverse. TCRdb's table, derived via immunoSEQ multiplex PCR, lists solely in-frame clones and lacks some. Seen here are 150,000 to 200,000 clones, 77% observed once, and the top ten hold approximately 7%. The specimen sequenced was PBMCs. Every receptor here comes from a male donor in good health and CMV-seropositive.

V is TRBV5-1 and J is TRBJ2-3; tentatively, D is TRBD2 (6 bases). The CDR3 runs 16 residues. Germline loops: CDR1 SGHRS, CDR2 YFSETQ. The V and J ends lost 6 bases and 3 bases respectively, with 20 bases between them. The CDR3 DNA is TGCGCCAGCACCAGACTAGGTGGAGAGCCGACAGATACGCAGTATTTT. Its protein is CASTRLGGEPTDTQYF. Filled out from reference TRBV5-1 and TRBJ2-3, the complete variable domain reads KAGVTQTPRYLIKTRGQQVTLSCSPISGHRSVSWYQQTPGQGLQFLFEYFSETQRNKGNFPGRFSGRQFSNSRSEMNVSTLELGDSALYLCASTRLGGEPTDTQYFGPGTRLTVL.

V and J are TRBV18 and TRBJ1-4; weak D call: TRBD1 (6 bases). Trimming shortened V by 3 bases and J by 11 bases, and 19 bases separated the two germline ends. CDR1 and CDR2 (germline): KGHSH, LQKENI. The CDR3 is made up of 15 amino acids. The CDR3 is CASSPPGQSRTKLFF. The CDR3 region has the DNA TGTGCCAGCTCACCTCCGGGACAATCCCGAACCAAACTGTTTTTT. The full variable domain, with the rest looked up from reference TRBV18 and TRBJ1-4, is NAGVMQNPRHLVRRRGQEARLRCSPMKGHSHVYWYRQLPEEGLKFMVYLQKENIIDESGMPKERFSAEFPKEGPSILRIQQVVRGDSAAYFCASSPPGQSRTKLFFGSGTQLSVL.

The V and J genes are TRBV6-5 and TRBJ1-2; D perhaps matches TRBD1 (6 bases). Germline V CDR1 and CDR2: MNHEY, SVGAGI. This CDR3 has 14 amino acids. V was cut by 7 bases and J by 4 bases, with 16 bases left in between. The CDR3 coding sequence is TGTGCCAGCACACCCGGGGGGGGGCCCTATGGCTACACCTTC. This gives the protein CASTPGGGPYGYTF.

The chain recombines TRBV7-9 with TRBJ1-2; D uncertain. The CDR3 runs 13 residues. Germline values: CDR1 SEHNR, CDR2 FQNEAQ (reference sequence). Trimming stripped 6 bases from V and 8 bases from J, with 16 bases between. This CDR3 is CASSGRPGGGYTF. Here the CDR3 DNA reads TGTGCCAGCAGTGGGAGGCCCGGAGGCGGCTACACCTTC.

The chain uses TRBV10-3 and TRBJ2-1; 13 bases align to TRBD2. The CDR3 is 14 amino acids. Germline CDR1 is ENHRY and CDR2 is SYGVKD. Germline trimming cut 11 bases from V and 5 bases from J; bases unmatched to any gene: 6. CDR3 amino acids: CASATSGGDNEQFF. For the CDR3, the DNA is TGTGCCTCCGCAACTAGCGGGGGGGACAATGAGCAGTTCTTC.

CDR3 DNA: TGTGCCAGCAGCTCCAGGGGGGCGGCTAATGAAAAACTGTTTTTT. The encoded protein is CASSSRGAANEKLFF. V gene TRBV7-9 combines with J gene TRBJ1-4, with 7 bases that match TRBD1. Germline-derived CDR1 and CDR2 are SEHNR and FQNEAQ (reference sequence). Trimming took 4 bases from V and 3 from J; bases not matched to a gene: 5. The CDR3 is 15 amino acids.

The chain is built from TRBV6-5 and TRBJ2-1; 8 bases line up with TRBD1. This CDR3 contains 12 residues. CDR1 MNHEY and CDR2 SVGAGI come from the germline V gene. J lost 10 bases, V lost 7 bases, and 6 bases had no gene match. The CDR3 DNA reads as TGTGCCAGCACCCCCCGGACAGGGGAGCAGTTCTTC. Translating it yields CASTPRTGEQFF.

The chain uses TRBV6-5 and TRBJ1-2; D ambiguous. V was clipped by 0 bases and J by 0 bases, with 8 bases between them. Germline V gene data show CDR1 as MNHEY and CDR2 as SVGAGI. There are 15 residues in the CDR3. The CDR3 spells CASSYSRNPNYGYTF. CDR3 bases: TGTGCCAGCAGTTACTCGAGGAACCCTAACTATGGCTACACCTTC.

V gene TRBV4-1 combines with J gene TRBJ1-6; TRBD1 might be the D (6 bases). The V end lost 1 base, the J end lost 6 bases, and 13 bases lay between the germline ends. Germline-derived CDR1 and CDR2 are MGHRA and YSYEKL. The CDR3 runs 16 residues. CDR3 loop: CASSQVQGHRNSPLHF. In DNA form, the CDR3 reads TGCGCCAGCAGCCAAGTACAGGGACACCGTAATTCACCCCTCCACTTT.

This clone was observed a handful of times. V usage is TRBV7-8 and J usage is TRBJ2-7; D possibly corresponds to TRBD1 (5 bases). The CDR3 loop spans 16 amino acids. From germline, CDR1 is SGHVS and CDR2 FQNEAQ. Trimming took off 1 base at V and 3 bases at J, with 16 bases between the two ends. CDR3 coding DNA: TGTGCCAGCAGCTTAGGGGGTCAGGGAACGGTCTACGAGCAGTACTTC. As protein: CASSLGGQGTVYEQYF. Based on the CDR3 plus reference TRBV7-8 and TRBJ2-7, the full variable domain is GAGVSQSPRYKVAKRGQDVALRCDPISGHVSLFWYQQALGQGPEFLTYFQNEAQLDKSGLPSDRFFAERPEGSVSTLKIQRTQQEDSAVYLCASSLGGQGTVYEQYFGPGTRLTVT.

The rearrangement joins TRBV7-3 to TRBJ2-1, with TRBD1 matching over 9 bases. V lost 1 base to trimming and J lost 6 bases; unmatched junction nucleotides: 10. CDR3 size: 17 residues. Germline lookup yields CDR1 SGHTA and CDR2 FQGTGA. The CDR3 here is CASSLSGTGGLFNEQFF. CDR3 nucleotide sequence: TGTGCCAGCAGCTTAAGCGGCACAGGGGGCCTCTTCAATGAGCAGTTCTTC. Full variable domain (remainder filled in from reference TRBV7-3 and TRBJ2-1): GAGVSQTPSNKVTEKGKYVELRCDPISGHTALYWYRQSLGQGPEFLIYFQGTGAADDSGLPNDRFFAVRPEGSVSTLKIQRTERGDSAVYLCASSLSGTGGLFNEQFFGPGTRLTVL.

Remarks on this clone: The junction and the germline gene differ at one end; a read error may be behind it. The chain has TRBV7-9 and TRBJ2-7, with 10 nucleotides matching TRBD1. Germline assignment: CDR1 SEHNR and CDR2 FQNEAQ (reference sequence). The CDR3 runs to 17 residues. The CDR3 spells CASSLTPGQGTSDEQYF. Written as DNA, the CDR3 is TGTGCCAGCAGCTTAACTCCGGGACAGGGGACCTCCGACGAGCAGTACTTC. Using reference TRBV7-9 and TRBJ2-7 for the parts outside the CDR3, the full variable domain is DTGVSQNPRHKITKRGQNVTFRCDPISEHNRLYWYRQTLGQGPEFLTYFQNEAQLEKSRLLSDRFSAERPKGSFSTLEIQRTEQGDSAMYLCASSLTPGQGTSDEQYFGPGTRLTVT.

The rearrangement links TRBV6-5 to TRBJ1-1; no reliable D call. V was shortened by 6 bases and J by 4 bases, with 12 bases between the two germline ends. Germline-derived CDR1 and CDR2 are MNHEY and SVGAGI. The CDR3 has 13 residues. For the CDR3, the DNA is TGTGCCAGCAGCCTCGACAAGGCCACTGAAGCTTTCTTT. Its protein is CASSLDKATEAFF.

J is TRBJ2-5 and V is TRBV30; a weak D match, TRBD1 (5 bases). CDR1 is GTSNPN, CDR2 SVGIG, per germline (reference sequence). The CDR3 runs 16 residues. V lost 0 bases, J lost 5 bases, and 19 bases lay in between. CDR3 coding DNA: TGTGCCTGGAGTGTATCACGCAGGGTCAGTGGGGAGACCCAGTACTTC. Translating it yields CAWSVSRRVSGETQYF.

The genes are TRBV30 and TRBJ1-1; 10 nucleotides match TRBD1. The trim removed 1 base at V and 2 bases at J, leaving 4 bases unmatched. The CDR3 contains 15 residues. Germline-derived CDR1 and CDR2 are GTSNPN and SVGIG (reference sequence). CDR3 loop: CAWSEGQGLNTEAFF. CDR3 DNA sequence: TGTGCCTGGAGTGAGGGACAGGGGCTAAACACTGAAGCTTTCTTT.

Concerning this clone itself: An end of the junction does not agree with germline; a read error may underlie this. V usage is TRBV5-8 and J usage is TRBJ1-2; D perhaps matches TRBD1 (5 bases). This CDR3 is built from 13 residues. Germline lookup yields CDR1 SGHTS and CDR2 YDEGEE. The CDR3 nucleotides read TGTGCCAGCAGCTTGAAACCCCGACACAGGCCGTACTTC. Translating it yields CASSLKPRHRPYF.

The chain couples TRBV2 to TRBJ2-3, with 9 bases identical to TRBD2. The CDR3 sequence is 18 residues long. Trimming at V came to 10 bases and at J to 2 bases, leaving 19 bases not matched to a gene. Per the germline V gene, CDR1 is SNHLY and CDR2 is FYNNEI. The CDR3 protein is CAKREVRPGREFTDTQYF. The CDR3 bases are TGTGCCAAGCGGGAGGTTCGCCCGGGCAGGGAATTCACAGATACGCAGTATTTT.

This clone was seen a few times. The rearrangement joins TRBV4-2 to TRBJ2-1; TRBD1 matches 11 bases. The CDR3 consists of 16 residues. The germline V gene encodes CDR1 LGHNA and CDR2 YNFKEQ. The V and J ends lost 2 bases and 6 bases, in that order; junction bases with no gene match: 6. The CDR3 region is CASSQSGQGDFNEQFF. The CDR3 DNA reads TGTGCCAGCAGCCAATCGGGACAGGGGGATTTCAATGAGCAGTTCTTC.

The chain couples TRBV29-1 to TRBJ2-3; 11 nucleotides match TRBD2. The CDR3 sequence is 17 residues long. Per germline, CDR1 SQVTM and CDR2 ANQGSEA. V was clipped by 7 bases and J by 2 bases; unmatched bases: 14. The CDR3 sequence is CSGWASGGPDYTDTQYF. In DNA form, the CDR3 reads TGCAGCGGGTGGGCTAGCGGGGGGCCAGACTACACAGATACGCAGTATTTT.

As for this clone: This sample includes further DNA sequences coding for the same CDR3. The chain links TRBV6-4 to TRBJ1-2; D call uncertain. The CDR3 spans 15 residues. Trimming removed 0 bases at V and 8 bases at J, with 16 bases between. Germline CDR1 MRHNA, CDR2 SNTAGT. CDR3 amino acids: CASSDSRAGVKGYTF. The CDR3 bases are TGTGCCAGCAGTGACTCCCGGGCCGGGGTGAAAGGCTACACCTTC.

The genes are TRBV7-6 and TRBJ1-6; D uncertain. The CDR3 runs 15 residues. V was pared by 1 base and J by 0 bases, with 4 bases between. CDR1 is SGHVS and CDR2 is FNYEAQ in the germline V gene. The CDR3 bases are TGTGCCAGCAGCTTAGGCAGCTCCTATAATTCACCCCTCCACTTT. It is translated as CASSLGSSYNSPLHF.

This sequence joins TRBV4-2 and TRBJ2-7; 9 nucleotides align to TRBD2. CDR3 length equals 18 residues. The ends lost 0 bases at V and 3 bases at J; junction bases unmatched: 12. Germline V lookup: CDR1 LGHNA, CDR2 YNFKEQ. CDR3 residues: CASSQEWASGVGLYEQYF. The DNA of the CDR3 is TGTGCCAGCAGCCAAGAGTGGGCTAGCGGGGTCGGTCTCTACGAGCAGTACTTC.

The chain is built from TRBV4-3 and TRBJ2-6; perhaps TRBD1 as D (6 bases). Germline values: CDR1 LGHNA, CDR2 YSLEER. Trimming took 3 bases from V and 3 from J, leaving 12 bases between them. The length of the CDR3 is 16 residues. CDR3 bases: TGCGCCAGCAGCCAGGCAACAGGGAGTGGGGCCAACGTCCTGACTTTC. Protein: CASSQATGSGANVLTF.